Following are 12 T cell receptor beta chains from one sample sequenced in a study of shared clonotypes between healthy human individuals. Produced via immunoSEQ multiplex PCR; TCRdb's table is partial and in-frame only. The sample carries 2 million to 3 million clones, 80% to 95% recorded once. The sequenced sample was naive CD4+ T cells from PBMCs. Subset indicated: CD45RA+ positively selected. Source of these receptors: a man younger than 35 in good health. Some clones in this sample may be carry-over from other donors' samples.

The rearrangement joins TRBV9 to TRBJ2-1; D is uncertain. Germline V gene data show CDR1 as SGDLS and CDR2 as YYNGEE. Trimming stripped 4 bases from V and 6 bases from J, with 11 bases between. The CDR3 spans 13 residues. The CDR3 protein is CASSISRVNEQFF. DNA of the CDR3: TGTGCCAGCAGCATATCTAGAGTCAATGAGCAGTTCTTC. Supplemented by reference TRBV9 and TRBJ2-1, the full variable domain reads DSGVTQTPKHLITATGQRVTLRCSPRSGDLSVYWYQQSLDQGLQFLIQYYNGEERAKGNILERFSAQQFPDLHSELNLSSLELGDSALYFCASSISRVNEQFFGPGTRLTVL.

V usage is TRBV5-4 and J usage is TRBJ2-1; 13 bases are shared with TRBD2. From germline, CDR1 is SGHNT and CDR2 YYREEE (reference sequence). The CDR3 is made up of 15 amino acids. Trimming at V came to 6 bases and at J to 8 bases, leaving 8 bases not matched to a gene. In DNA, the CDR3 is TGTGCCAGCACCTCACTAGCGGGAGGGCCCCATGAGCAGTTCTTC. Its translation is CASTSLAGGPHEQFF.

The chain has TRBV14 and TRBJ1-1, with D uncertain. Trimming cost V 0 bases and J 7 bases, with 15 bases left between them. This CDR3 comprises 15 residues. Germline loops: CDR1 SGHDN, CDR2 FVKESK. Here the CDR3 reads CASSQDLSGRYEAFF. CDR3 bases: TGTGCCAGCAGCCAAGATCTGTCCGGACGGTATGAAGCTTTCTTT.

The V gene is TRBV5-1, the J gene TRBJ1-2, with D unresolved. V was trimmed by 4 bases and J by 1 base, leaving 5 bases between them. The CDR3 extends over 12 amino acids. Looked up from germline, CDR1 is SGHRS and CDR2 is YFSETQ. CDR3 sequence reads: CASSGVNYGYTF. In DNA, the CDR3 is TGCGCCAGCAGCGGGGTTAACTATGGCTACACCTTC.

The V gene is TRBV7-3, the J gene TRBJ2-7, with TRBD1 matching 11 bases. The CDR3 extends over 15 amino acids. Germline V gene lookup returns CDR1 SGHTA and CDR2 FQGTGA. V lost 1 base to trimming and J lost 3 bases; unmatched junction nucleotides: 2. CDR3 bases: TGTGCCAGCAGCTTAAAAGGGACAGGGGGCTACGAGCAGTACTTC. Translating gives CASSLKGTGGYEQYF.

This clone occurred once. The chain is built from TRBV4-1 and TRBJ2-1; 7 positions match TRBD2. This CDR3 is 16 amino acids long. Germline CDR1 is MGHRA and CDR2 is YSYEKL. With V trimmed by 4 bases and J by 10 bases, 16 bases remained unmatched. Written as DNA, the CDR3 is TGCGCCAGCAGCCTCCTAGCGGCGGGGCCCCGAAGGGAGCAGTTCTTC. It is translated as CASSLLAAGPRREQFF.

The chain is built from TRBV5-6 and TRBJ2-1; TRBD2 matches 9 bases. Germline trimming cut 5 bases from V and 6 bases from J; bases unmatched to any gene: 12. The germline gives CDR1 SGHDT, CDR2 YYEEEE. CDR3 length equals 16 residues. The CDR3 nucleotides are TGTGCCAGCAGTCTTCTAGGAGCGGGAGGAGGCAATGAGCAGTTCTTC. Translating gives CASSLLGAGGGNEQFF.

This sequence joins TRBV5-1 and TRBJ2-3; 13 bases match TRBD2. With V trimmed by 3 bases and J by 1 base, 5 bases remained unmatched. Looked up from germline, CDR1 is SGHRS and CDR2 is YFSETQ. The CDR3 runs to 17 residues. In DNA form, the CDR3 reads TGCGCCAGCAGCTCCTGGACTAGCGGGGGCCGCACAGATACGCAGTATTTT. Translation: CASSSWTSGGRTDTQYF.

The gene calls are TRBV7-9 and TRBJ2-7; 9 nucleotides match TRBD2. This CDR3 has 15 amino acids. The germline CDR1 and CDR2 sequences are SEHNR and FQNEAQ (reference sequence). Unmatched junction bases numbered 7, after V lost 0 bases and J lost 7 bases. The CDR3 nucleotides read TGTGCCAGCAGCTTAGCTGGAGCGGGAGGTGGTGAGCAGTACTTC. Translation gives CASSLAGAGGGEQYF.

The chain has TRBV18 and TRBJ1-5, with D possibly being TRBD1 (6 bases). V was trimmed by 1 base and J by 0 bases, leaving 10 bases between them. Germline V gene sequence: CDR1 KGHSH, CDR2 LQKENI. The CDR3 sequence is 16 residues long. CDR3 bases: TGTGCCAGCTCACCACAACAGGGAGGTAGCAATCAGCCCCAGCATTTT. Protein product: CASSPQQGGSNQPQHF. Full variable domain (outside the CDR3, taken from reference TRBV18 and TRBJ1-5): NAGVMQNPRHLVRRRGQEARLRCSPMKGHSHVYWYRQLPEEGLKFMVYLQKENIIDESGMPKERFSAEFPKEGPSILRIQQVVRGDSAAYFCASSPQQGGSNQPQHFGDGTRLSIL.

The V gene is TRBV9, the J gene TRBJ2-3, with no clear D. Germline V gene lookup returns CDR1 SGDLS and CDR2 YYNGEE. The V end lost 3 bases, the J end lost 14 bases, and 16 bases lay between the germline ends. The CDR3 length is 12 residues. The CDR3 DNA reads as TGTGCCAGCAGCGCGGCGGCCGGGTTAGCGTATTTT. Its protein is CASSAAAGLAYF. The full variable domain, its missing parts supplied by reference TRBV9 and TRBJ2-3, is DSGVTQTPKHLITATGQRVTLRCSPRSGDLSVYWYQQSLDQGLQFLIQYYNGEERAKGNILERFSAQQFPDLHSELNLSSLELGDSALYFCASSAAAGLAYFGPGTRLTVL.

The genes are TRBV2 and TRBJ1-4; D gene uncertain. This CDR3 is built from 13 residues. V was cut by 8 bases and J by 2 bases, with 9 bases left in between. CDR1 and CDR2 (germline): SNHLY, FYNNEI. The CDR3 bases are TGTGCCAGCTGCCCGGGTACTAATGAAAAACTGTTTTTT. Its protein is CASCPGTNEKLFF.